The sequence of this T cell receptor beta chain was determined in a study of cytomegalovirus exposure and HLA in healthy donors. Study information: When 398 donors were genotyped, roughly 82% of them were found to fall in the Caucasian-associated ancestry cluster. Study-level points and caveats: Among the sequence variants, a highly shared cluster was likely an artifact of sequencing.

The PCR contained 60 Vbeta and 13 Jbeta primers. This table comes from immunoSEQ multiplex PCR, and its TCRdb copy is limited to in-frame clones, with some not included. The repertoire holds roughly 170,000 clones, with roughly 84% as singletons. A remark on this clone: Its antigen is not known.

This sequence was found in a male donor in good health and CMV-seronegative. The sequencing sample was made of PBMCs.

The CDR3 sequence: CASSNPGQNTGELFF. The DNA of the CDR3 is TGTGCCAGCAGCAATCCGGGACAGAACACCGGGGAGCTGTTTTTT. The V call is TRBV28, the J call TRBJ2-2; D might be TRBD1 (6 bases). V was cut by 6 bases and J by 1 base, with 12 bases left in between. This CDR3 has 15 amino acids. Germline V lookup: CDR1 MDHEN, CDR2 SYDVKM.